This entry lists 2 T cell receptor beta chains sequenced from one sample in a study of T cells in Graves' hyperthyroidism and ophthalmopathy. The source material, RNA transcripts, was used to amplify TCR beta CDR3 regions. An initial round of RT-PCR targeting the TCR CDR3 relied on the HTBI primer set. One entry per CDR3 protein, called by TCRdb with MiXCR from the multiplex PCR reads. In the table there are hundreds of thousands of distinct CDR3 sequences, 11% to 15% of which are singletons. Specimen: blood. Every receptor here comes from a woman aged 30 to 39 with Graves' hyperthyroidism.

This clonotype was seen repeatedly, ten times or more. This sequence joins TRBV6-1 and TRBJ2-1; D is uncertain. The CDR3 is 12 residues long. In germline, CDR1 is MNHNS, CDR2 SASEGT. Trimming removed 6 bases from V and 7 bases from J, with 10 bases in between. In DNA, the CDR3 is TGTGCCAGCAGACCCACGAGGAATGAGCAGTTCTTC. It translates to CASRPTRNEQFF.

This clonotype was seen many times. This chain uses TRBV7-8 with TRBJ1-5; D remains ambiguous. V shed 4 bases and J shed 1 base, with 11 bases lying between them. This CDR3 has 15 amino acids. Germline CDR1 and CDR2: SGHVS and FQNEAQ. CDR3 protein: CASSSSRYSNQPQHF. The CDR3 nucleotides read TGTGCCAGCAGCTCCTCTAGATACAGCAATCAGCCCCAGCATTTT. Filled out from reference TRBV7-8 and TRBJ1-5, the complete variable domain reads GAGVSQSPRYKVAKRGQDVALRCDPISGHVSLFWYQQALGQGPEFLTYFQNEAQLDKSGLPSDRFFAERPEGSVSTLKIQRTQQEDSAVYLCASSSSRYSNQPQHFGDGTRLSIL.